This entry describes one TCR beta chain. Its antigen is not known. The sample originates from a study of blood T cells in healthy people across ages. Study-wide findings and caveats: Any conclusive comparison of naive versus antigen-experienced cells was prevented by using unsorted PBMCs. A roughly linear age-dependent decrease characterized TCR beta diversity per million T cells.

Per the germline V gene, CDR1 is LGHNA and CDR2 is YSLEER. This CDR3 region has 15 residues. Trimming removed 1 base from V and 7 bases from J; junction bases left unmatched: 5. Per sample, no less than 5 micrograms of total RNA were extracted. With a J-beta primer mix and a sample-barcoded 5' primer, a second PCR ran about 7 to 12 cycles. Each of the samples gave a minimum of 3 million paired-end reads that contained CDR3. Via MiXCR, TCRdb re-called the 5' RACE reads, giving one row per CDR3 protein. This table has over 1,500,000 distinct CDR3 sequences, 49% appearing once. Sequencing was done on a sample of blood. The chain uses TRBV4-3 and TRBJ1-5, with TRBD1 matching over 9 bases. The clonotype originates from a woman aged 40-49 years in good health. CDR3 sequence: CASSQVQGAGQPQHF. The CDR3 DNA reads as TGCGCCAGCAGCCAAGTACAGGGGGCGGGACAGCCCCAGCATTTT.